The 8 T cell receptor beta chains below all came from one sample that was sequenced in a study of blood T cell repertoires in COVID-19. Using immunoSEQ multiplex PCR, the repertoire was profiled, and TCRdb retains in-frame clones only, with some absent. This table has approximately 220,000 clones, approximately 92% appearing once. The sample taken for sequencing was PBMCs or T cells enriched from blood (not recorded which). These receptors all stem from a woman between 18 and 29 years old in a cohort exposed to, infected with or recovered from COVID-19 (not recorded which).

The chain links TRBV25-1 to TRBJ2-5; TRBD2 matches 7 bases. V dropped 8 bases and J dropped 2; count of bases not matched to a gene: 5. The CDR3 sequence is 13 residues long. CDR1 is MGHDK and CDR2 is SYGVNS in the germline V gene. This CDR3 is CASSLGGQETQYF. Here the CDR3 DNA reads TGTGCCAGCTCCCTCGGGGGGCAAGAGACCCAGTACTTC.

The chain combines TRBV5-1 with TRBJ1-5; tentative D call: TRBD1 (5 bases). Germline assignment: CDR1 SGHRS and CDR2 YFSETQ. V lost 4 bases and J lost 1, with 12 bases in between. The CDR3 has 15 residues. In DNA, the CDR3 is TGCGCCAGCAGCCCGCGGGGGGAGAGCAATCAGCCCCAGCATTTT. Its translation is CASSPRGESNQPQHF.

The gene calls are TRBV2 and TRBJ1-5; TRBD1 agrees at 10 bases. Germline CDR1 reads SNHLY; CDR2 reads FYNNEI. Trimming took 6 bases from V and 6 from J; bases not matched to a gene: 8. The CDR3 extends over 15 amino acids. CDR3 sequence (DNA): TGTGCCAGCAGGGTGACAGGGGGCCTCGCTCAGCCCCAGCATTTT. Translated: CASRVTGGLAQPQHF.

The rearrangement joins TRBV2 to TRBJ1-6; TRBD1 is a possible D gene (5 bases). V lost 2 bases and J lost 7, with 6 bases in between. The CDR3 has 13 amino acids. Germline CDR1 and CDR2: SNHLY and FYNNEI. This CDR3 reads CASSEQGNSPLHF. The CDR3 coding sequence is TGTGCCAGCAGTGAACAGGGCAATTCACCCCTCCACTTT.

The rearrangement links TRBV2 to TRBJ1-1; perhaps TRBD1 as D (5 bases). The CDR3 totals 13 residues. Deletions cut 9 bases from V and 2 bases from J, with 13 bases between. Germline loops: CDR1 SNHLY, CDR2 FYNNEI. The CDR3 nucleotides are TGTGCCAGTCTCCGGACATTCAACACTGAAGCTTTCTTT. Amino acids: CASLRTFNTEAFF.

This clone has a single count. The J gene is TRBJ1-4, the V gene TRBV5-5; D is possibly TRBD1 (5 bases). V lost 4 bases, J lost 8 bases, and 12 bases lay in between. This CDR3 has 13 residues. Germline CDR1 and CDR2: SGHKS and YYEKEE (reference sequence). The CDR3, as DNA: TGTGCCAGCAGCCAGGGTACGGGCGAAAAACTGTTTTTT. This sequence encodes CASSQGTGEKLFF.

This chain links TRBV2 with TRBJ2-7, with a weak D call TRBD1 (6 bases). Germline V CDR1 and CDR2: SNHLY, FYNNEI. The V end lost 5 bases, the J end lost 1 base, and 15 bases lay between the germline ends. The length of the CDR3 is 15 residues. Here the CDR3 reads CASSSGQTLSYEQYF. DNA of the CDR3: TGTGCCAGCAGTTCCGGACAGACCCTTTCCTACGAGCAGTACTTC. The whole variable domain, remainder taken from reference TRBV2 and TRBJ2-7, is EPEVTQTPSHQVTQMGQEVILRCVPISNHLYFYWYRQILGQKVEFLVSFYNNEISEKSEIFDDQFSVERPDGSNFTLKIRSTKLEDSAMYFCASSSGQTLSYEQYFGPGTRLTVT.

The V gene is TRBV19, the J gene TRBJ2-7; 15 nucleotides match TRBD2. CDR1 is LNHDA and CDR2 is SQIVND in the germline V gene (reference sequence). With 4 bases clipped from V and 3 bases from J, the junction kept 1 base outside the gene matches. The CDR3 totals 15 residues. The CDR3 here is CASSTGLAGGYEQYF. As DNA, the CDR3 is TGTGCCAGTAGTACGGGACTAGCGGGAGGCTACGAGCAGTACTTC.